This T cell receptor (beta chain) originates from a study of control samples from healthy donors and cancer patients. Clones were sequenced by immunoSEQ multiplex PCR, and TCRdb holds only the in-frame ones, with some missing. Of about 98,000 clones detected, 82% appear once; the ten largest clones hold roughly 2%. V was pared by 6 bases and J by 8 bases, with 8 bases of the junction left unmatched. CDR3 length: 13 amino acids. Per the germline V gene, CDR1 is MNHEY and CDR2 is SVGAGI. V usage is TRBV6-5 and J usage is TRBJ1-2; 8 bases map to TRBD1. Material: blood. The clonotype was recovered from a man in his 60s in good health. Here the CDR3 reads CASSNQGARGYTF. For the CDR3, the DNA is TGTGCCAGCAGCAATCAGGGGGCGCGGGGCTACACCTTC.